These 8 T cell receptor beta chains share one sample of origin, sequenced in a study of T cells after posttransplantation cyclophosphamide listed by TCRdb under 2016. Receptor amplification or capture employed the immunoSEQ multiplex PCR assay. TCRdb's version of the immuneACCESS table is confined to in-frame rearrangements and falls short of the full clone set. An unresolved V gene accounts for under half of the shortfall where checked; the remainder is of unknown origin. The sample table records roughly 20,000 clones; roughly 90% of these occur just once. Around 8% of the sample is in the top ten clones. The control group consisted of approximately 10 patients who received myeloablative marrow transplants with methotrexate plus a calcineurin inhibitor and who were sampled 1 year after transplant. The starting material was PBMCs, obtained after an allogeneic stem cell transplant with a calcineurin inhibitor and methotrexate. The source is a female patient aged 50-59 years who received an allogeneic stem cell transplant from an unrelated donor, was CMV-positive, and had chronic GVHD only. Some T cells may have been brought in with the graft after a transplant.

This chain joins TRBV5-1 and TRBJ2-7; 8 nucleotides match TRBD1. Unmatched junction bases numbered 8, after V lost 4 bases and J lost 2 bases. The CDR3 contains 15 residues. The germline gives CDR1 SGHRS, CDR2 YFSETQ. The CDR3 region is CASSNGQGSTYEQYF. CDR3 coding DNA: TGCGCCAGCAGCAACGGACAGGGCTCAACCTACGAGCAGTACTTC.

The chain uses TRBV27 and TRBJ1-5; 10 bases are shared with TRBD1. The germline gives CDR1 MNHEY, CDR2 SMNVEV (reference sequence). J lost 4 bases, V lost 8 bases, and 5 bases had no gene match. This CDR3 is 14 amino acids long. The DNA of the CDR3 is TGTGCCAGCGGGGGACAGGGGCCTAATCAGCCCCAGCATTTT. Its translation: CASGGQGPNQPQHF.

The chain uses TRBV9 and TRBJ2-1, with 9 bases fitting TRBD2. Germline V gene data show CDR1 as SGDLS and CDR2 as YYNGEE. J lost 2 bases, V lost 3 bases, and 3 bases had no gene match. The CDR3 spans 15 residues. The CDR3 DNA reads as TGTGCCAGCAGCGCGACTAGCGGAACCTACAATGAGCAGTTCTTC. Its protein is CASSATSGTYNEQFF.

The rearrangement uses TRBV9 and TRBJ2-7; 8 nucleotides line up with TRBD1. Germline V CDR1 and CDR2: SGDLS, YYNGEE. The V and J ends lost 3 bases and 8 bases, in that order; junction bases with no gene match: 10. CDR3 length: 14 residues. The CDR3 coding sequence is TGTGCCAGCAGCGAGTACACCTCAGGGGGCCAGCAGTACTTC. This translates into CASSEYTSGGQQYF.

Here the CDR3 reads CASSFRTSYNEQFF. Written as DNA, the CDR3 is TGCGCCAGCAGCTTTAGGACTAGCTACAATGAGCAGTTCTTC. The chain couples TRBV5-1 to TRBJ2-1, with 7 bases fitting TRBD2. Germline V gene data show CDR1 as SGHRS and CDR2 as YFSETQ. The CDR3 has 14 residues. With 2 bases clipped from V and 3 bases from J, the junction kept 2 bases outside the gene matches.

The V call is TRBV5-1, the J call TRBJ1-2; 7 bases are a match to TRBD1. The V gene's germline CDR1 is SGHRS and CDR2 YFSETQ. CDR3 size: 13 residues. V lost 5 bases to trimming and J lost 7 bases; unmatched junction nucleotides: 8. This CDR3 is CASRQIRQGGYTF. The CDR3 nucleotides are TGCGCCAGCAGACAAATCAGACAGGGTGGCTACACCTTC.

This chain connects TRBV7-9 to TRBJ2-1; 9 bases are shared with TRBD2. Germline loops: CDR1 SEHNR, CDR2 FQNEAQ (reference sequence). V trimming: 3 bases; J trimming: 0 bases; junction bases outside the gene matches: 3. The CDR3 has 16 residues. CDR3 DNA: TGTGCCAGCAGCTTGGGACTAGCCTTCTCCTACAATGAGCAGTTCTTC. Amino acids: CASSLGLAFSYNEQFF.

The V gene is TRBV4-1, the J gene TRBJ2-3; D not resolved. Germline-derived CDR1 and CDR2 are MGHRA and YSYEKL. CDR3 length: 17 residues. V lost 2 bases to trimming and J lost 4 bases, with 19 bases between them. CDR3 sequence reads: CASSQLSVVRPPDTQYF. Here the CDR3 DNA reads TGCGCCAGCAGCCAACTATCCGTCGTCCGCCCCCCAGATACGCAGTATTTT.